The present entry profiles one T cell receptor (beta chain) with its context. Its binding antigen is unknown. Per-base qualities were not stored, and no clone one base away is much larger. Expansion of CD8+CD57+ cells had been shown by flow cytometry in the patients chosen for sequencing. Every patient had a diagnosis of severe acquired aplastic anemia based on International Study of Aplastic Anemia and Agranulocytosis and Camitta criteria. No therapy had been received by the patients at the time of blood sampling. In the study, sorted CD4+ and CD8+ blood T cells from patients with severe aplastic anemia and from healthy subjects underwent deep sequencing of TCR repertoires. Patients were enrolled in the USA under clinicaltrials.gov protocols 00001620, 01623167, 00001397, 00071045, 00081523 and 00961064. Ficoll-Paque density gradient centrifugation was used to isolate peripheral blood mononuclear cells. Before DNA was extracted, CD4+ and CD8+ T cells were sorted using either FACS or magnetic beads.

This sample stems from a study of CD8+CD57+ T cells in acquired aplastic anemia (dated by TCRdb to the late 2010s). General notes on the study: Extracted DNA from sorted CD4+ and CD8+ cells averaged 3.2 ug, ranging from 0.2 to 27.4 ug. CD8+CD57+ expansion was defined as frequency above the mean frequency observed in healthy subjects. Broad study findings and their caveats: Some 30 CD8+ CDR3 sequences were shared between patients and controls but appeared highly expressed in patients and within their immunodominant clones. Patients and healthy controls showed no significant difference in CD8+ Simpson's diversity (P=0.060).

Reading the germline V gene (reference sequence) gives CDR1 SEHNR and CDR2 FQNEAQ. From the cysteine through the phenylalanine, the CDR3 covers 14 amino acids. The entry retains the CDR3 DNA only, 42 bases that are in frame from base 1. Profiling of TCR beta VDJ combinations and CDR3 sequences used genomic DNA as the template. An Illumina HiSeq 2000 was the platform used for TCR repertoire sequencing. The paper's processing steps were these. Repertoire assessment relied on Simpson's diversity index, CDR3 size and DJ length profiles, and TRBV/TRBJ rearrangement plots. The immunodominant clone was defined as the most abundant DNA sequence in deep sequencing data. CDR3 amino acid sequences were checked for sharing across subjects and were also compared against the VDJdb database and published repertoires. TCRdb handled the public reads itself, with Q25 trimming in fastp and clone calling in MiXCR, and kept productive beta chains. Duplicate CDR3 protein sequences are folded into a single record with the most common DNA and genes. For this entry, the V and J calls and clone size follow TCRdb and not the study's own pipeline. This sample has some 150,000 distinct CDR3 sequences in its table, and 60% to 80% of those were observed once. 35% to 50% of the sample comes from the top ten.

The material sequenced was sorted CD4+, CD8+, or CD8+CD57+ T cells (not recorded which) from PBMCs. The rearranged chain carries TRBV7-9 and TRBJ1-3, with the D gene uncertain. The sequence derives from a human donor with aplastic anemia. The DNA sequence follows: TGTGCAATACCTCAGGCGGTCTCTGGAAACACCATATATTTT. Translated, this is CAIPQAVSGNTIYF.